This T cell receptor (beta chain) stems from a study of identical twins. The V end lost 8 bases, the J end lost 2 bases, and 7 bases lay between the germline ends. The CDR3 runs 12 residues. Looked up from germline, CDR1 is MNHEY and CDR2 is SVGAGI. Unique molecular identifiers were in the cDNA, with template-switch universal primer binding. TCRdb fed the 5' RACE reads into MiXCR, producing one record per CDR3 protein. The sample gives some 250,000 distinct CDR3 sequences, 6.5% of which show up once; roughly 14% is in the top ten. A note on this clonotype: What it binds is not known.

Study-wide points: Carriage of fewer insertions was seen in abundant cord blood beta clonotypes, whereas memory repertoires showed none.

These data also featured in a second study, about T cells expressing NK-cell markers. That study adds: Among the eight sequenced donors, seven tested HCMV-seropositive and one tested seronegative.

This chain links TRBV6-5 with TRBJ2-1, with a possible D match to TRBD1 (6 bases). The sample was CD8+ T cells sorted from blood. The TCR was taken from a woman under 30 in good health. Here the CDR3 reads CASGDTYNEQFF. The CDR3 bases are TGTGCCAGCGGGGACACCTACAATGAGCAGTTCTTC.